These 27 T cell receptor beta chains share one sample of origin, sequenced in a study of cytomegalovirus exposure and HLA in healthy donors. The PCR was carried out with 60 Vbeta primers and 13 Jbeta primers. The repertoire was sequenced with immunoSEQ multiplex PCR; TCRdb's copy has only in-frame clones and lacks some. This sample carries tens of thousands of clones, around 79% of them seen once, and the ten largest clones take around 2.6%. Material for sequencing was PBMCs. These receptors were obtained from a female donor in good health and CMV-seronegative.

The J gene is TRBJ1-1, the V gene TRBV19, with 9 positions matching TRBD1. Germline V gene lookup returns CDR1 LNHDA and CDR2 SQIVND (reference sequence). This CDR3 comprises 15 residues. Trimming removed 9 bases from V and 5 bases from J; junction bases left unmatched: 13. CDR3 in DNA: TGTGCCAGCTATACAGGGGGCGCTGGGGAAACTGAAGCTTTCTTT. It yields the protein CASYTGGAGETEAFF.

This clone was counted a single time. V and J are TRBV5-8 and TRBJ1-5; D unresolved. The CDR3 is 18 residues long. The ends were cut back, 2 bases at V and 2 bases at J, with 20 bases in the middle. Germline CDR1 is SGHTS and CDR2 is YDEGEE. The CDR3: CASSFGGKKLLGNQPQHF. The CDR3 coding sequence is TGTGCCAGCAGCTTTGGCGGGAAGAAGTTGTTGGGCAATCAGCCCCAGCATTTT.

The V gene is TRBV4-2, the J gene TRBJ2-3; 8 bases line up with TRBD1. CDR1 and CDR2 (germline): LGHNA, YNFKEQ. Germline trimming cut 4 bases from V and 2 bases from J; bases unmatched to any gene: 17. The length of the CDR3 is 19 residues. CDR3 amino acids: CASSRHQSPGTGPTDTQYF. The CDR3 coding sequence is TGTGCCAGCAGCCGACACCAATCTCCCGGGACAGGTCCCACAGATACGCAGTATTTT.

The J gene is TRBJ1-5, the V gene TRBV7-9; D is possibly TRBD1 (6 bases). Germline CDR1 reads SEHNR; CDR2 reads FQNEAQ (reference sequence). Trimming pared 1 base from V and 0 bases from J, leaving 10 bases between. There are 16 residues in the CDR3. Here the CDR3 reads CASSLGQGYSNQPQHF. CDR3 nucleotide sequence: TGTGCCAGCAGCTTAGGGCAGGGGTATAGCAATCAGCCCCAGCATTTT.

This clone was seen only once. This chain connects TRBV18 to TRBJ2-7; perhaps TRBD1 as D (6 bases). From germline, CDR1 is KGHSH and CDR2 LQKENI. The CDR3 is made up of 14 amino acids. V was trimmed by 6 bases and J by 4 bases, leaving 16 bases between them. Written as DNA, the CDR3 is TGTGCCAGCTCTCCTGCTAAGGGGGATTACGAGCAGTACTTC. This sequence encodes CASSPAKGDYEQYF.

The chain joins TRBV6-4 to TRBJ1-1; no definite D call. V was clipped by 3 bases and J by 1 base, with 6 bases between them. This CDR3 spans 13 amino acids. Germline assignment: CDR1 MRHNA and CDR2 SNTAGT. CDR3 amino acids: CASSETWNTEAFF. The DNA for the CDR3 is TGTGCCAGCAGTGAAACTTGGAACACTGAAGCTTTCTTT.

The rearrangement joins TRBV18 to TRBJ2-7; 8 bases are shared with TRBD1. Germline values: CDR1 KGHSH, CDR2 LQKENI. CDR3 size: 15 residues. The junction had 9 bases not matched to a gene; V was cut back by 3 bases and J by 5 bases. In DNA, the CDR3 is TGTGCCAGCTCACCGGTGACAGGGGTTGGCCACGAGCAGTACTTC. This translates into CASSPVTGVGHEQYF.

The CDR3 reads CASSPDRELEAFF. CDR3 sequence (DNA): TGTGCCAGCAGCCCCGACAGGGAGTTAGAAGCTTTCTTT. The rearrangement uses TRBV21-1 and TRBJ1-1; the table calls TRBD1, which could not be checked here. TRBV21-1 is described as a pseudogene. CDR3 size: 13 residues.

The table lists this clone with a count of one. The genes are TRBV7-2 and TRBJ2-7; maybe TRBD1 (5 bases). This CDR3 contains 13 residues. Trimming took off 5 bases at V and 2 bases at J, with 10 bases between the two ends. Per the germline V gene, CDR1 is SGHTA and CDR2 is FQGNSA. DNA for the CDR3: TGTGCCAGCAGCCAGGGTCGAACCTACGAGCAGTACTTC. Translation gives CASSQGRTYEQYF.

CDR3 loop: CSVEVSIATEAFF. Here the CDR3 DNA reads TGCAGCGTTGAGGTTAGCATCGCCACTGAAGCTTTCTTT. The rearrangement uses TRBV29-1 and TRBJ1-1; D uncertain. V lost 3 bases to trimming and J lost 4 bases, with 12 bases between them. The CDR3 runs to 13 residues. Germline lookup yields CDR1 SQVTM and CDR2 ANQGSEA. The complete variable domain, with remaining parts taken from reference TRBV29-1 and TRBJ1-1, reads SAVISQKPSRDICQRGTSLTIQCQVDSQVTMMFWYRQQPGQSLTLIATANQGSEATYESGFVIDKFPISRPNLTFSTLTVSNMSPEDSSIYLCSVEVSIATEAFFGQGTRLTVV.

V gene TRBV13 combines with J gene TRBJ2-5; 7 nucleotides agree with TRBD1. Germline CDR1 PRHDT, CDR2 FYEKMQ (reference sequence). The CDR3 covers 13 residues. V lost 0 bases to trimming and J lost 5 bases; unmatched junction nucleotides: 0. CDR3 sequence (DNA): TGTGCCAGCAGCTTAGGCAGGGGGGAGACCCAGTACTTC. It yields the protein CASSLGRGETQYF.

This chain uses TRBV2 with TRBJ2-5; a possible D gene is TRBD2 (5 bases). CDR3 size: 15 residues. Germline CDR1 and CDR2: SNHLY and FYNNEI. V lost 8 bases and J 3 bases, leaving 19 bases between the germline ends. The CDR3 sequence: CASARRGLEKETQYF. CDR3 DNA sequence: TGTGCCAGCGCAAGGCGAGGACTCGAGAAAGAGACCCAGTACTTC.

V is TRBV27 and J is TRBJ2-7; a weak D match, TRBD2 (7 bases). This CDR3 region has 16 residues. Trimming took off 8 bases at V and 2 bases at J, with 22 bases between the two ends. In germline, CDR1 is MNHEY, CDR2 SMNVEV (reference sequence). CDR3 residues: CASGGLGAGETYEQYF. The CDR3 coding sequence is TGTGCCAGCGGCGGCTTGGGGGCGGGGGAAACCTACGAGCAGTACTTC.

The J gene is TRBJ2-3, the V gene TRBV7-2; D is possibly TRBD1 (6 bases). V was cut by 2 bases and J by 4 bases, with 10 bases left in between. Germline CDR1 is SGHTA and CDR2 is FQGNSA. This CDR3 is built from 14 residues. The CDR3 is CASSLTQGPDTQYF. CDR3 nucleotides: TGTGCCAGCAGCTTAACACAGGGACCAGATACGCAGTATTTT.

The CDR3 DNA follows: TGCGCCAGCAGCTTGGAAAGTACTTCCTACGAGCAGTACTTC. It translates to CASSLESTSYEQYF. This chain links TRBV5-1 with TRBJ2-7; D unresolved. Per germline, CDR1 SGHRS and CDR2 YFSETQ. The CDR3 has 14 amino acids. V was shortened by 0 bases and J by 1 base, with 8 bases between the two germline ends.

The rearrangement links TRBV5-1 to TRBJ2-1, with D tentatively TRBD1 (6 bases). Germline assignment: CDR1 SGHRS and CDR2 YFSETQ. The V end lost 4 bases, the J end lost 6 bases, and 17 bases lay between the germline ends. The CDR3 has 15 amino acids. The DNA for the CDR3 is TGCGCCAGCAGCAAAAGTACAGGGTCGGGCAATGAGCAGTTCTTC. It is translated as CASSKSTGSGNEQFF.

CDR3 in DNA: TGTGCCACCAGCAGAGATAAGGGGGCCCCAGATGAAAAACTGTTTTTT. This codes for CATSRDKGAPDEKLFF. The chain joins TRBV15 to TRBJ1-4, with 7 bases aligning to TRBD1. J lost 6 bases, V lost 0 bases, and 7 bases had no gene match. The CDR3 runs to 16 residues. Germline values: CDR1 LNHNV, CDR2 YYDKDF (reference sequence).

This chain connects TRBV30 to TRBJ2-3; 9 bases are shared with TRBD1. The CDR3 is 17 amino acids. J gave up 4 bases and V 5 bases, and 16 bases lay outside the gene matches. Germline V gene sequence: CDR1 GTSNPN, CDR2 SVGIG (reference sequence). Written as DNA, the CDR3 is TGTGCCTGGGGTCGTGGACAGGGGCAGTCTAGCGCAGATACGCAGTATTTT. This translates into CAWGRGQGQSSADTQYF.

This chain joins TRBV7-9 and TRBJ1-2, with 7 bases lining up with TRBD1. With 5 bases clipped from V and 5 bases from J, the junction kept 5 bases outside the gene matches. The germline gives CDR1 SEHNR, CDR2 FQNEAQ (reference sequence). This CDR3 has 13 amino acids. The CDR3 sequence is CASSGGQRYGYTF. The CDR3 nucleotides are TGTGCCAGCAGCGGGGGACAGAGGTATGGCTACACCTTC. The full variable domain, its missing parts supplied by reference TRBV7-9 and TRBJ1-2, is DTGVSQNPRHKITKRGQNVTFRCDPISEHNRLYWYRQTLGQGPEFLTYFQNEAQLEKSRLLSDRFSAERPKGSFSTLEIQRTEQGDSAMYLCASSGGQRYGYTFGSGTRLTVV.

The chain combines TRBV6-6 with TRBJ2-7; 7 bases are a match to TRBD2. Germline CDR1 and CDR2: MNHNY and SVGAGI (reference sequence). After removal of 7 bases from V and 3 bases from J, the junction contained 6 bases not matched to a gene. CDR3 size: 13 residues. This chain's CDR3 is CASTRRESYEQYF. The DNA of the CDR3 is TGTGCCAGCACCAGGCGGGAGAGCTACGAGCAGTACTTC.

The CDR3 DNA reads TGTGCCAGCTCACCAGACTCGGATCAGCCCCAGCATTTT. The encoded protein is CASSPDSDQPQHF. The V call is TRBV18, the J call TRBJ1-5, with D uncertain. CDR1 is KGHSH and CDR2 is LQKENI in the germline V gene. The CDR3 sequence is 13 residues long. V gave up 2 bases and J gave up 5 bases, with 7 bases separating them.

This clone is a singleton in its sample. The rearrangement joins TRBV5-6 to TRBJ1-2, with 9 bases matching TRBD1. The germline V gene has CDR1 SGHDT and CDR2 YYEEEE. The CDR3 has 14 amino acids. V shed 4 bases and J 6 bases; nucleotides not matched to a gene: 7. The CDR3 DNA reads TGTGCCAGCAGCGGGCGGGACAGGGCTAATGGCTACACCTTC. As protein: CASSGRDRANGYTF.

CDR3 loop: CASTPRMGLGNTGELFF. CDR3 bases: TGTGCCAGCACCCCCCGTATGGGTCTAGGAAACACCGGGGAGCTGTTTTTT. The V gene is TRBV11-2, the J gene TRBJ2-2; no definite D call. V dropped 7 bases and J dropped 2 bases, with 20 bases sitting between them. CDR3 length: 17 amino acids. CDR1 and CDR2 from the germline V gene are SGHAT and FQNNGV.

V gene TRBV6-5 combines with J gene TRBJ1-1, with unresolved D. CDR1 and CDR2 from the germline V gene are MNHEY and SVGAGI. The CDR3 runs 12 residues. Trimming pared 4 bases from V and 6 bases from J, leaving 9 bases between. The DNA for the CDR3 is TGTGCCAGCAGTTCCCCTCCAGCTGAAGCTTTCTTT. Its protein product is CASSSPPAEAFF.

The chain links TRBV28 to TRBJ2-4; D possibly corresponds to TRBD1 (6 bases). V dropped 6 bases and J dropped 6 bases, with 18 bases sitting between them. This CDR3 is 15 amino acids long. Germline-derived CDR1 and CDR2 are MDHEN and SYDVKM. The chain's CDR3 is CASSSTQGLGNIQYF. CDR3 sequence (DNA): TGTGCCAGCAGCTCGACACAGGGATTAGGAAACATTCAGTACTTC.

DNA for the CDR3: TGTGCCAGCTCACTAGCGGCCTACGAGCAGTACTTC. Its translation: CASSLAAYEQYF. The genes are TRBV25-1 and TRBJ2-7; 8 nucleotides align to TRBD2. Per germline, CDR1 MGHDK and CDR2 SYGVNS. The CDR3 runs to 12 residues. Trimming at V came to 8 bases and at J to 2 bases, leaving 2 bases not matched to a gene.

The chain has TRBV16 and TRBJ1-4; D not certain. The germline gives CDR1 KGHSY, CDR2 FQNENV. Trimming removed 4 bases at V and 7 bases at J, with 13 bases between. The CDR3 contains 14 residues. The DNA for the CDR3 is TGTGCCAGCAGCCCTAGGAACAACGGTGAAAAACTGTTTTTT. Its protein is CASSPRNNGEKLFF.